The next 4 T cell receptor beta chains were all read from a single sample in a study of cytomegalovirus exposure and HLA in healthy donors. The PCR employed 60 Vbeta primers together with 13 Jbeta primers. TCRdb's table, derived via immunoSEQ multiplex PCR, lists solely in-frame clones and lacks some. The data show roughly 78,000 clones, about 64% seen once. The sample was PBMCs. The receptor set was obtained from a man aged 25-45 years in good health and CMV-seropositive.

This clone was seen more than once but under ten times. The chain carries TRBV5-1 and TRBJ2-3; a weak D match, TRBD2 (5 bases). V was cut by 1 base and J by 2 bases, with 11 bases left in between. Germline lookup yields CDR1 SGHRS and CDR2 YFSETQ. The CDR3 is made up of 15 amino acids. The CDR3 sequence: CASSLTGFSTDTQYF. In DNA, the CDR3 is TGCGCCAGCAGCTTGACGGGGTTTTCCACAGATACGCAGTATTTT.

The chain carries TRBV9 and TRBJ2-1; D perhaps matches TRBD1 (5 bases). Germline CDR1 reads SGDLS; CDR2 reads YYNGEE. CDR3 length: 13 amino acids. V dropped 5 bases and J dropped 5 bases, with 11 bases sitting between them. The CDR3 protein is CASRGTGNNEQFF. The CDR3, as DNA: TGTGCCAGCAGGGGAACAGGTAACAATGAGCAGTTCTTC.

The chain joins TRBV5-1 to TRBJ2-2; D not certain. Between the trimmed V and J ends, which lost 4 bases and 0 bases, there was a span of 7 bases. The CDR3 is 14 amino acids. The germline V gene encodes CDR1 SGHRS and CDR2 YFSETQ. CDR3 loop: CASSRDSNTGELFF. In DNA, the CDR3 is TGCGCCAGCAGCCGCGACTCGAACACCGGGGAGCTGTTTTTT.

The rearrangement links TRBV2 to TRBJ2-7; TRBD1 might be the D (6 bases). V lost 7 bases and J lost 6, with 19 bases in between. Germline assignment: CDR1 SNHLY and CDR2 FYNNEI. This CDR3 spans 14 amino acids. CDR3 in DNA: TGTGCCAGCACGGATTCTGGGGGCTCGGGCGAGCAGTACTTC. Translating gives CASTDSGGSGEQYF.